This TCR beta chain is drawn from a study of T-cell reconstitution after alpha-beta-depleted transplantation in children (dated by TCRdb to 2016 to 2018). For the study in its entirety: Using TCR repertoire profiling, the study quantitatively followed how T-cell immune reconstitution unfolded in children after TCRalphabeta/CD19-depleted allogeneic hematopoietic cell transplantation.

In its sample, this clonotype was seen many times. This receptor's antigen is unknown. No much larger clonotype is one base removed from it; base qualities were not supplied. CDR1 is given as DFQATT and CDR2 as SNEGSKA, both from the germline V gene (reference sequence). Counted from cysteine to phenylalanine, this CDR3 has 11 amino acids. Only the CDR3 part of the read is kept: 33 bases, read in frame from the first base. Between the V and J ends, shortened by 3 bases and 6 bases respectively, the junction contains 8 bases. Summary of the overall study and its limitations: Apparently early alphabetaT-cell count recovery about two months after transplant reportedly relied on only several hundred rapidly expanded clones derived from non-depleted graft cells. Over subsequent months, a decline in hyperexpanded clone frequencies was noted, and after one year, T-cell counts and TCRbeta diversity were mostly ascribed to newly produced T cells. In some patients, the high TCRbeta diversity seen at day 60 was put down to recipient T cells and intrathymic progenitors that had survived conditioning.

The meaning of the sample's treatment or condition label: allogeneic hematopoietic cell transplantation with graft depleted of TCRalphabeta T cells and CD19 B cells. Transplant recipients were children who received TCRalphabeta/CD19-depleted allogeneic hematopoietic cell grafts. Library preparation used PCR. Sequencer: Illumina HiSeq 2500. To normalize quantification of the TCRbeta repertoire, the TCR libraries were built with molecular barcoding that relied on unique molecular identifiers. TCRdb handled the public reads itself, with Q25 trimming in fastp and clone calling in MiXCR, and kept productive beta chains. A single entry per CDR3 protein holds the most common genes and DNA from its merged rows. The sample records hundreds of thousands of distinct CDR3 sequences, around 12% of which are singletons. The ten largest clones capture 0.79% of the sample.

The rearranged segments are TRBV20-1 and TRBJ1-2; TRBD1 could be the D gene, as 5 bases match. Sequenced here: PBMCs, sampled before TCRalphabeta/CD19-depleted stem cell transplant. The source is a girl aged 2-10 years with congenital amegakaryocytic thrombocytopenia, due to receive a stem cell transplant. CDR3 loop: CSARGGNGYTF. The sequenced DNA is TGCAGTGCTAGGGGGGGGAATGGCTACACCTTC.